Included here is one T cell receptor beta chain sequence, with context. Its antigen is not known. The entry originates in a study of OX40 agonist ivuxolimab in advanced cancers. Data came from immunoSEQ multiplex PCR; TCRdb stores just in-frame clones and leaves some out. The table shows tens of thousands of clones, with approximately 91% occurring only once. The study, taken as a whole, reports: Normalized expansion of T-cell clones was also low for some nonresponders.

With 0 bases removed from V and 5 bases from J, the gap between germline ends came to 13 bases. The CDR3 is made up of 14 amino acids. CDR1 and CDR2 (germline): SQVTM, ANQGSEA. The sequence was collected from an adult with an advanced solid tumor such as melanoma, head and neck, liver or kidney cancer. Sequencing was performed on CD4+ or CD8+ T cells sorted from blood, taken in a trial of the OX40 agonist ivuxolimab. This chain joins TRBV29-1 and TRBJ2-5; tentative D call: TRBD2 (6 bases). CDR3 sequence (DNA): TGCAGCGTTGAAGATATGGGAGGTGGGGAGACCCAGTACTTC. Residues: CSVEDMGGGETQYF.